The 8 T cell receptor beta chains presented below share a single source sample, sequenced in a study of chemoradiotherapy in HPV16-positive cancers. Assay: immunoSEQ multiplex PCR; the TCRdb copy retains only in-frame clones and omits some. The sample gives around 630 clones, more than 65% of which show up once; around 8% is in the top ten. This specimen consisted of tumor tissue, obtained from a patient who underwent chemoradiotherapy. Receptors originate from a human donor with HPV-associated anogenital cancer.

This clone has just a few counts. The chain combines TRBV7-9 with TRBJ1-2, with TRBD1 as a possible D gene (5 bases). V was pared by 3 bases and J by 2 bases, with 10 bases between. Germline CDR1 reads SEHNR; CDR2 reads FQNEAQ (reference sequence). This CDR3 spans 14 amino acids. CDR3 region: CASSFSAGNYGYTF. The CDR3 bases are TGTGCCAGCAGCTTTTCGGCAGGGAACTATGGCTACACCTTC.

The chain joins TRBV5-6 to TRBJ1-2, with D perhaps TRBD1 (5 bases). V lost 6 bases, J lost 4 bases, and 13 bases lay in between. The CDR3 contains 13 residues. Germline lookup yields CDR1 SGHDT and CDR2 YYEEEE. The CDR3 reads CASIFSGAYGYTF. The CDR3, as DNA: TGTGCCAGCATCTTTTCCGGGGCCTATGGCTACACCTTC. Full variable domain (remainder filled in from reference TRBV5-6 and TRBJ1-2): DAGVTQSPTHLIKTRGQQVTLRCSPKSGHDTVSWYQQALGQGPQFIFQYYEEEERQRGNFPDRFSGHQFPNYSSELNVNALLLGDSALYLCASIFSGAYGYTFGSGTRLTVV.

This chain connects TRBV11-2 to TRBJ1-1; no clear D. The CDR3 extends over 15 amino acids. The V gene's germline CDR1 is SGHAT and CDR2 FQNNGV. Trimming took 0 bases from V and 0 from J, leaving 8 bases between them. The CDR3 sequence: CASSLEPGLNTEAFF. The CDR3 nucleotides are TGTGCCAGCAGCTTAGAACCAGGTTTGAACACTGAAGCTTTCTTT.

The chain is built from TRBV19 and TRBJ2-3; TRBD2 is a possible D gene (6 bases). Trimming removed 8 bases from V and 3 bases from J, with 15 bases in between. The CDR3 spans 14 residues. Germline assignment: CDR1 LNHDA and CDR2 SQIVND (reference sequence). CDR3 nucleotide sequence: TGTGCCAGTGCGGATGGGACTGTGACAGATACGCAGTATTTT. This translates into CASADGTVTDTQYF.

This clone was detected only a few times. This rearrangement joins TRBV5-1 to TRBJ1-2; no reliable D call. V lost 0 bases and J 3 bases, leaving 12 bases between the germline ends. From germline, CDR1 is SGHRS and CDR2 YFSETQ. CDR3 length equals 15 residues. The CDR3 here is CASSLDSQSHYGYTF. CDR3 coding DNA: TGCGCCAGCAGCTTGGACAGTCAAAGCCACTATGGCTACACCTTC.

The chain employs TRBV11-3 and TRBJ2-3; a weak D match, TRBD1 (6 bases). The V end lost 5 bases, the J end lost 2 bases, and 14 bases lay between the germline ends. The CDR3 loop spans 15 amino acids. Germline CDR1 and CDR2: SGHNT and YENEEA. The DNA for the CDR3 is TGTGCCAGCAGCACAAGGACAGATGACACAGATACGCAGTATTTT. As protein: CASSTRTDDTDTQYF.

The rearrangement joins TRBV5-1 to TRBJ2-5; D is possibly TRBD2 (6 bases). This CDR3 spans 11 amino acids. V lost 7 bases to trimming and J lost 5 bases, with 9 bases between them. The germline CDR1 and CDR2 sequences are SGHRS and YFSETQ. CDR3: CASGEVETQYF. CDR3 bases: TGCGCCAGCGGGGAGGTCGAGACCCAGTACTTC.

This sequence joins TRBV30 and TRBJ1-2; unclear D gene. The V end was cut by 2 bases, the J end by 7 bases, with 8 bases between. This CDR3 comprises 11 residues. Germline V gives CDR1 GTSNPN, CDR2 SVGIG (reference sequence). CDR3 loop: CAWSWEGGYTF. The CDR3, as DNA: TGTGCCTGGAGTTGGGAGGGTGGCTACACCTTC.